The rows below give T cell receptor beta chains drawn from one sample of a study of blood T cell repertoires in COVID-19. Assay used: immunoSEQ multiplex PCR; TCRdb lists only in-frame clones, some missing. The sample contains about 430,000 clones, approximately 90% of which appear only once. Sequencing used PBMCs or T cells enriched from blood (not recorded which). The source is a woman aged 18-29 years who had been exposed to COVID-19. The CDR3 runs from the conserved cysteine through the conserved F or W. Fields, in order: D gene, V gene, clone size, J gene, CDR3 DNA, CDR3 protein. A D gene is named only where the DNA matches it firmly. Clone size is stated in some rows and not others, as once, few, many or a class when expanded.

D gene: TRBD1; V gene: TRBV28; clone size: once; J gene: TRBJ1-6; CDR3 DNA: TGTGCCAGCAGTTTGGACAGGGCAAATAATTCACCCCTCCACTTT; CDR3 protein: CASSLDRANNSPLHF
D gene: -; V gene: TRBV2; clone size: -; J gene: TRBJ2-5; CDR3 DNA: TGTGCCAGCAGTGATGAGGCTTATAGGGAGACCCAGTACTTC; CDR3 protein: CASSDEAYRETQYF
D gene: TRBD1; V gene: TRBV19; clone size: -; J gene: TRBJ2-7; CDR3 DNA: TGTGCCAGTAGTCCGACAGGGTACCCCTACGAGCAGTACTTC; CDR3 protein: CASSPTGYPYEQYF
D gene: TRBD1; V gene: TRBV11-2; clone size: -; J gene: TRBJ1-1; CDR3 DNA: TGTGCCAGCAGCATCGGGACAGAAACTTTGAACACTGAAGCTTTCTTT; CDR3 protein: CASSIGTETLNTEAFF
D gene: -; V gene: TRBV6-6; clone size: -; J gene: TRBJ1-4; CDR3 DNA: TGTGCCAGCACGGCGGGAACGGTTAATGAAAAACTGTTTTTT; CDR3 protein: CASTAGTVNEKLFF
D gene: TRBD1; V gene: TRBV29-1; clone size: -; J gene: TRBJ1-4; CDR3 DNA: TGCAGCGCGCGACAGGGGGCTGGTAATGAAAAACTGTTTTTT; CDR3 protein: CSARQGAGNEKLFF
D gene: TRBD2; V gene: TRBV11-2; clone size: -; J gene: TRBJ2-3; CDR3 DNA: TGTGCCAGCAGCACTCTAGCGGGGGGGCCGACAGATACGCAGTATTTT; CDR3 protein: CASSTLAGGPTDTQYF
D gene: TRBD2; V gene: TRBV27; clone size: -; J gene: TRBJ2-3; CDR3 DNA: TGTGCCAGCAGACCCCCTAGCGGGGGCGATACGCAGTATTTT; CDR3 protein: CASRPPSGGDTQYF
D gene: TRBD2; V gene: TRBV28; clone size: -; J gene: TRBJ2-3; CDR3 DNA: TGTGCCAGCAGTTTAGGTTGGCGGCGGGACTACTCTAGCACAGATACGCAGTATTTT; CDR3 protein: CASSLGWRRDYSSTDTQYF
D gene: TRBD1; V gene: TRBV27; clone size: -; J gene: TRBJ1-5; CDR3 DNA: TGTGCCAGCAGTGCGGACAGGGGGCGAAGCAATCAGCCCCAGCATTTT; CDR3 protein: CASSADRGRSNQPQHF
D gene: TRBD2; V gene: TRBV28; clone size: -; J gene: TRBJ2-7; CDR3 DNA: TGTGCCAGCAGGAGAACTCCGGGACTAGCGAACTACGAGCAGTACTTC; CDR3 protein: CASRRTPGLANYEQYF
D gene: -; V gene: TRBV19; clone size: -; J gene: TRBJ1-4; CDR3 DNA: TGTGCCAGTAGTGCCGGACTGGAAAATGAAAAACTGTTTTTT; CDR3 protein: CASSAGLENEKLFF
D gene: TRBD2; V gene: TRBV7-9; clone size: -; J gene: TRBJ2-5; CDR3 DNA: TGTGCCAGCAGCCCCCGACTAGCGGGGGATAAAGAGACCCAGTACTTC; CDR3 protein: CASSPRLAGDKETQYF
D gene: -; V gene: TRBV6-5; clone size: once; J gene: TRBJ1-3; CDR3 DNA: TGTGCCAGCAGTTACTCTACAGGCTTCTCTGGAAACACCATATATTTT; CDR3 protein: CASSYSTGFSGNTIYF
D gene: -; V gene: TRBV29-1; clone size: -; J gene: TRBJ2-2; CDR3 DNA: TGCAGCGGCGGATCCTACACCGGGGAGCTGTTTTTT; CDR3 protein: CSGGSYTGELFF
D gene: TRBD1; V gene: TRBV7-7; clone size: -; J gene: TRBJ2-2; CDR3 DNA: TGTGCCAGCAGCTTACGAGGGGACAGAATCACCGGGGAGCTGTTTTTT; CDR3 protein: CASSLRGDRITGELFF
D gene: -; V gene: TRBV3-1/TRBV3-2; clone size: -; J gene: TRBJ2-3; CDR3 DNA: TGTGCCAGCAGCCAAGGTATCCTAGAGATCACAGATACGCAGTATTTT; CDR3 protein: CASSQGILEITDTQYF
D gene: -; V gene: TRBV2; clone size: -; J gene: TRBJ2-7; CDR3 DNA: TGTGCCAGCAGTTGGACAGTCCCCTACGAGCAGTACTTC; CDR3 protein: CASSWTVPYEQYF
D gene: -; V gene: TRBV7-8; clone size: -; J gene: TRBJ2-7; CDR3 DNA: TGTGCCAGCAGCTTGGGACTCGGATACACATACGAGCAGTACTTC; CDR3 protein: CASSLGLGYTYEQYF
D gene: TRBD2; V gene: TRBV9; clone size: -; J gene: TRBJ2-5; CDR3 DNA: TGTGCCAGCAGCGGGCGGACTAGCGGGGGGGCTGATTTGACGGAGACCCAGTACTTC; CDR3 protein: CASSGRTSGGADLTETQYF
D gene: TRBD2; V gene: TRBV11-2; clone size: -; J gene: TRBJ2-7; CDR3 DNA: TGTGCCAGCAGCATCCTTCTAGCGGGAGATCCCTACGAGCAGTACTTC; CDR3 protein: CASSILLAGDPYEQYF
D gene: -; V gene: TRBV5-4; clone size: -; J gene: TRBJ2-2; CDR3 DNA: TGTGCCAGCAGCTTGGAAGGGGCGATCAACACCGGGGAGCTGTTTTTT; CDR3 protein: CASSLEGAINTGELFF
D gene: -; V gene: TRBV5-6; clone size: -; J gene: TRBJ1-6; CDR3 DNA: TGTGCCAGCAGCTTGGGACAGCTGATGTATAATTCACCCCTCCACTTT; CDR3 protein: CASSLGQLMYNSPLHF
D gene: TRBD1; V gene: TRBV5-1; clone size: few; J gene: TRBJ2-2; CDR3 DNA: TGCGCCAGCAGACCTGACAGGGCGGCGGCCGGGGAGCTGTTTTTT; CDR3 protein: CASRPDRAAAGELFF
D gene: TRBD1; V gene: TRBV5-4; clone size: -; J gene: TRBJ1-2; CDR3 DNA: TGTGCCAGCAGGAGAGGGGGCCCACAAGATTATGGCTACACCTTC; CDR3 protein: CASRRGGPQDYGYTF
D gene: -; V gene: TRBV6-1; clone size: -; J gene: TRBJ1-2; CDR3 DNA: TGTGCCAGCAGTGAACGCGGATCTAGCTATGGCTACACCTTC; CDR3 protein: CASSERGSSYGYTF
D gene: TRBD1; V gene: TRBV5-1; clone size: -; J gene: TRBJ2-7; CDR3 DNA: TGCGCCAGCAGCCCGGGACAGGGGTACCACGAGCAGTACTTC; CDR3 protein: CASSPGQGYHEQYF
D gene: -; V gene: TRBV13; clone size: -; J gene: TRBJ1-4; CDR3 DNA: TGTGCCAGCAGCTTAAGCCAGCGTAATGAAAAACTGTTTTTT; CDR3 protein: CASSLSQRNEKLFF
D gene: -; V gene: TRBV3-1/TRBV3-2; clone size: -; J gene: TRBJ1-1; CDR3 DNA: TGTGCCAGCAGTCTTATGAGACAGGCCGACACTGAAGCTTTCTTT; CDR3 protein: CASSLMRQADTEAFF
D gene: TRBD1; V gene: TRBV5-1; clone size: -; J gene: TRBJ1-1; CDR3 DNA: TGCGCCAGCAGCCCGGACAGGGCCTTTGAAGCTTTCTTT; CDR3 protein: CASSPDRAFEAFF
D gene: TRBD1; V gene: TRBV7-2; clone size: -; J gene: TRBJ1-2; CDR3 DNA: TGTGCCAGCAGCTTAGTACAGGGGGTTGACTATGGCTACACCTTC; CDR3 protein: CASSLVQGVDYGYTF
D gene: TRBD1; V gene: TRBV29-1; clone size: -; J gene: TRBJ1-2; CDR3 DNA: TGCAGCGTTGAGGCGACAGGGGGCATAGGCTACACCTTC; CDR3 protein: CSVEATGGIGYTF
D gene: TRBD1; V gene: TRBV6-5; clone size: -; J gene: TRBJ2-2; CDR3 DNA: TGTGCCAGCAGCCTTGGGGGACAGATCACCGGGGAGCTGTTTTTT; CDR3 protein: CASSLGGQITGELFF
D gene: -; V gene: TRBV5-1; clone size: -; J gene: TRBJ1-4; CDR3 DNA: TGCGCCAGCAGCTCCGGACAAGGCACCGAAAAACTGTTTTTT; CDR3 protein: CASSSGQGTEKLFF
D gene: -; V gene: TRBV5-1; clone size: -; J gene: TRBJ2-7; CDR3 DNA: TGCGCCAGCAGCTTGGCCGGTGGGACTCCCTCCTACGAGCAGTACTTC; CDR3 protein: CASSLAGGTPSYEQYF